Following are 4 T cell receptor beta chains from one sample sequenced in a study of T-cell reconstitution after alpha-beta-depleted transplantation in children. Unique molecular identifiers were incorporated during preparation of the TCRbeta library. MiXCR was run by TCRdb on the PCR reads, yielding one entry per CDR3 protein. The table has roughly 790,000 distinct CDR3 sequences, roughly 15% seen once. The material was PBMCs, mostly from graft donor cells, obtained 360 days after TCRalphabeta/CD19-depleted stem cell transplant. The receptors here all came from a male patient under 18 who had a stem cell transplant for acute lymphoblastic leukemia, so the T cells may come from the graft donor.

In its sample, this clonotype was seen a few times. This chain connects TRBV5-1 to TRBJ2-1, with 15 positions matching TRBD2. The CDR3 runs to 18 residues. The germline V gene encodes CDR1 SGHRS and CDR2 YFSETQ. V lost 2 bases, J lost 2 bases, and 5 bases stayed unmatched. For the CDR3, the DNA is TGCGCCAGCAGCTTCGCCGGGACTAGCGGGAGGACCTACAATGAGCAGTTCTTC. This codes for CASSFAGTSGRTYNEQFF.

In this sample, this clonotype turned up a few times. The chain employs TRBV29-1 and TRBJ2-1, with 10 bases identical to TRBD2. This CDR3 region has 20 residues. The V segment lost 3 bases and the J segment 0 bases; nucleotides outside the gene matches: 17. Germline V gene data show CDR1 as SQVTM and CDR2 as ANQGSEA. The CDR3 loop is CSVDASGSRRWRFSYNEQFF. In nucleotides, the CDR3 is TGCAGCGTTGACGCTAGCGGGAGTCGACGATGGAGGTTCTCCTACAATGAGCAGTTCTTC.

This clonotype was seen ten or more times. The chain is built from TRBV7-8 and TRBJ2-5; D not resolved. Germline CDR1 is SGHVS and CDR2 is FQNEAQ. This CDR3 contains 13 residues. V dropped 5 bases and J dropped 3 bases, with 10 bases sitting between them. CDR3 coding DNA: TGTGCCAGCAGCGACAATATGGAAGAGACCCAGTACTTC. Protein sequence: CASSDNMEETQYF.

This clonotype was seen ten or more times. The chain carries TRBV7-8 and TRBJ1-4; the D is unclear. The CDR3 has 12 residues. V was shortened by 4 bases and J by 12 bases, with 12 bases between the two germline ends. Germline CDR1 SGHVS, CDR2 FQNEAQ. The CDR3 protein is CASSSPPRELFF. The CDR3 bases are TGTGCCAGCAGCTCTCCCCCTAGGGAACTGTTTTTT.